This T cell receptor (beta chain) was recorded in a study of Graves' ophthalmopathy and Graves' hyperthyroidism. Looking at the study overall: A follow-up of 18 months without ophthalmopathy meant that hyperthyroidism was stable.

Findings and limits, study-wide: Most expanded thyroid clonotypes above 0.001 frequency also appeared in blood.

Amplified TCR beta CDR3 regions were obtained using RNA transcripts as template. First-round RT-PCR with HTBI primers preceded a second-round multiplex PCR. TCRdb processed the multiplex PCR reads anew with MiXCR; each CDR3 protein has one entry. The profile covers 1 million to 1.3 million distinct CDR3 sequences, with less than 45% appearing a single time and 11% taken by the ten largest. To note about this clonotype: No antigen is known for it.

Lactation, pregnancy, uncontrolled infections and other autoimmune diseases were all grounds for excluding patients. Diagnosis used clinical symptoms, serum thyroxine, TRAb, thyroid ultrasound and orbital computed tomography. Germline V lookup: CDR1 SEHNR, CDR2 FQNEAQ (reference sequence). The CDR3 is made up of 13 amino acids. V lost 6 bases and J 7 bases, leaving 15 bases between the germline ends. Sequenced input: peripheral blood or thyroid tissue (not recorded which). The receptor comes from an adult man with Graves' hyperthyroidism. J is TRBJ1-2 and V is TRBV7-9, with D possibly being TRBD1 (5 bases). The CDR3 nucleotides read TGTGCCAGCAGATCCGGGGCCTCGGTTGGCTACACCTTC. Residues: CASRSGASVGYTF.